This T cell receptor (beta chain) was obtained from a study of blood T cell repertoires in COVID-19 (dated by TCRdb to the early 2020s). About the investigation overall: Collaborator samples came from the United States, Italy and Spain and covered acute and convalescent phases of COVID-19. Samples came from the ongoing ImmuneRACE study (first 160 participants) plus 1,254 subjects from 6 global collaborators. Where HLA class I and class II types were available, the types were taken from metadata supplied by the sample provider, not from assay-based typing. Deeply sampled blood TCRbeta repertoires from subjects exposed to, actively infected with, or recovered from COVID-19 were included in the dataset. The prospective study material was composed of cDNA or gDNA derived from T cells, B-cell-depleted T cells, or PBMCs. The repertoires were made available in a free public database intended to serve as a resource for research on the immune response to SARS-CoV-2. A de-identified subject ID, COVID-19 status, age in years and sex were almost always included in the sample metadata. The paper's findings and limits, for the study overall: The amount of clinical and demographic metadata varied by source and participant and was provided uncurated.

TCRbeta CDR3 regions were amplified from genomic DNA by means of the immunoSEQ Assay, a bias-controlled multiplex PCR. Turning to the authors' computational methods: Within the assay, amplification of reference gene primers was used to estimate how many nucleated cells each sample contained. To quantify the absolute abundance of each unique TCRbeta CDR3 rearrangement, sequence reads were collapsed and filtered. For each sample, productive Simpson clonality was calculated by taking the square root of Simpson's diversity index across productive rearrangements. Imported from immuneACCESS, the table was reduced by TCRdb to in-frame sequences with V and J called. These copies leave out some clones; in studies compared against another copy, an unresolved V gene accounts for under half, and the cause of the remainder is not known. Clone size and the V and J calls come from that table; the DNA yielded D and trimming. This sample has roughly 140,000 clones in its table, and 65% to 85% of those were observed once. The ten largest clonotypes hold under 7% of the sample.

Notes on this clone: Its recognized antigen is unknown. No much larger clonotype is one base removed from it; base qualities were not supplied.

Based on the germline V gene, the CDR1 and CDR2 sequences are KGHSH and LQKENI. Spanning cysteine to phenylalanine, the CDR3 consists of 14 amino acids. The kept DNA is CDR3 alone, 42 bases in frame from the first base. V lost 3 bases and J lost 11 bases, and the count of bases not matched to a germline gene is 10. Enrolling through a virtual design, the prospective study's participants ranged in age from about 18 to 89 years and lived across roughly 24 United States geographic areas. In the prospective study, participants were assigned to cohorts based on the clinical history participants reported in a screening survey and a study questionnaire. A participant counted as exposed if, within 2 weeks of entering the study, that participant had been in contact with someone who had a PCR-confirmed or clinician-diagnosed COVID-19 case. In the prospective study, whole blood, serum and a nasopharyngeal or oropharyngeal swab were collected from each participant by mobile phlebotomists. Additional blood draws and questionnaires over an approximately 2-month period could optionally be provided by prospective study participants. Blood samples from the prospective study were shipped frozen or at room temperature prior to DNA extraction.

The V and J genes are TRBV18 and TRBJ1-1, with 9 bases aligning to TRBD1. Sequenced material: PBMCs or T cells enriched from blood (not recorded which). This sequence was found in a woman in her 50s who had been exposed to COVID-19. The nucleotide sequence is TGTGCCAGCTCACCTACAATACAGGGGGCGAGTGCTTTCTTT. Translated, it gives CASSPTIQGASAFF.